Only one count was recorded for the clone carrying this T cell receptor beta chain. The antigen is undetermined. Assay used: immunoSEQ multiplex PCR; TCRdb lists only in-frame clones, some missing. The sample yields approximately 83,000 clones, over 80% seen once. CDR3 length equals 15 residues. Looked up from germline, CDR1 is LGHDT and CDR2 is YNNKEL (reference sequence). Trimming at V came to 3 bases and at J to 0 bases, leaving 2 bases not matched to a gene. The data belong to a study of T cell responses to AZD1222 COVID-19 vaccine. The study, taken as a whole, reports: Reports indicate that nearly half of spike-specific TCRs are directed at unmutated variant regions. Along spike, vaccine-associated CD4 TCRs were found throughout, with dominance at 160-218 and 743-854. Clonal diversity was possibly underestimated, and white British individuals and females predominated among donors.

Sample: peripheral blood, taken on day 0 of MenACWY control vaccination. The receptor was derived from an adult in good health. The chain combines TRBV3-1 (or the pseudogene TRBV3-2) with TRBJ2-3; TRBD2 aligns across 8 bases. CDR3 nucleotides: TGTGCCAGCAGCCATCGCGGGAGGAGCACAGATACGCAGTATTTT. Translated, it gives CASSHRGRSTDTQYF.